This T cell receptor beta chain originates from a study of CD8+ T cells in alopecia areata. Regarding the study as a whole: Normal scalp showed lower clonality than lesional scalp, especially alopecia totalis/universalis.

Comments on this clone: Its antigen is still unknown.

This CDR3 spans 11 amino acids. Per the germline V gene, CDR1 is SQVTM and CDR2 is ANQGSEA. Trimming removed 6 bases from V and 5 bases from J, with 8 bases in between. Stated treatment: oral pan-JAK inhibitor, 5-10 mg twice daily. As the sequencing template, cDNA was produced by extracting RNA and reverse transcribing it. The assay was immunoSEQ multiplex PCR, and TCRdb's table has in-frame clones only and misses some. The data show 180,000 or so clones, roughly 53% seen once. The sample consisted of CD8+ T cells sorted from blood, taken at week 24, from a patient treated with tofacitinib. The clonotype originates from a human donor with alopecia areata. V gene TRBV29-1 combines with J gene TRBJ2-1; D might be TRBD1 (6 bases). The CDR3 loop reads CSVDSDNEQFF. CDR3 sequence (DNA): TGCAGCGTGGACAGCGACAATGAGCAGTTCTTC.